This T cell receptor beta chain is from a study of shared clonotypes between healthy human individuals. The CDR3 length is 15 residues. Trimming cost V 2 bases and J 1 base; bases outside gene matches: 3. Germline lookup yields CDR1 SGHRS and CDR2 YFSETQ. Generated by immunoSEQ multiplex PCR, the TCRdb table keeps only in-frame clones and is missing some. Among some 1.4 million clones listed, roughly 96% were seen once. The clonotype comes from a man aged 25 to 40 in good health. Sequenced sample: naive CD4+ T cells sorted from blood. Subset meaning: CD45RA+ positively selected. The chain links TRBV5-1 to TRBJ2-3, with 8 bases lining up with TRBD1. For the CDR3, the DNA is TGCGCCAGCAGCTTAGCAGGGGGCCGCACAGATACGCAGTATTTT. This gives the protein CASSLAGGRTDTQYF.